This is a list of T cell receptor beta chains from one sample in a study of blood T cell repertoires in COVID-19. The assay was immunoSEQ multiplex PCR, and TCRdb's table has in-frame clones only and misses some. The repertoire holds about 500,000 clones, around 87% seen once, with 0.7% in the top ten. The sequenced material came from PBMCs or T cells enriched from blood (not recorded which). These receptors all come from a woman aged 18-29 years who had recovered from COVID-19. Both conserved end residues are part of each CDR3. The D gene is left open where the match is weak. Expanded clones are given a class, and other clones once, few, many or no size at all.

v_call	d_call	clone_size	j_call	cdr3_nt	cdr3_aa
TRBV15	.	once	TRBJ2-7	TGTGCCACCAGCAGAGATTTGGGGACATCGGGCTACGAGCAGTACTTC	CATSRDLGTSGYEQYF
TRBV19	TRBD1	few	TRBJ1-5	TGTGCCAGTAGAAGGGGACAGTCATATTATAGCAATCAGCCCCAGCATTTT	CASRRGQSYYSNQPQHF
TRBV2	.	.	TRBJ1-6	TGTGCCAGCAGTTTATTCAGGGTTAGGGATTCACCCCTCCACTTT	CASSLFRVRDSPLHF
TRBV3-1/TRBV3-2	TRBD1	once	TRBJ1-1	TGTGCCAGCAGCCAGGGACAGCAAGCTTTCTTT	CASSQGQQAFF
TRBV28	.	.	TRBJ1-5	TGTGCCAGCAGTTTATGGGCTCAGCCCCAGCATTTT	CASSLWAQPQHF
TRBV4-1	TRBD1	.	TRBJ2-7	TGCGCCAGCAGCTTGGGACAGACCTACGAGCAGTACTTC	CASSLGQTYEQYF
TRBV12-3/TRBV12-4	.	.	TRBJ1-2	TGTGCCAGCAGTATTTTCGGGGGGGATGGCTACACCTTC	CASSIFGGDGYTF
TRBV5-1	TRBD2	.	TRBJ2-3	TGCGCCAGCAGCTTGGAGGACCCTAGGAGCGGGGGCGGCACAGATACGCAGTATTTT	CASSLEDPRSGGGTDTQYF
TRBV6-5	.	.	TRBJ1-2	TGTGCCAGCAGTTACCGGCAGGGCCCCGTCTGGGGCTACACCTTC	CASSYRQGPVWGYTF
TRBV18	.	.	TRBJ1-5	TGTGCCAGCTCACCGGCCGCGCCGGGTCACAATCAGCCCCAGCATTTT	CASSPAAPGHNQPQHF